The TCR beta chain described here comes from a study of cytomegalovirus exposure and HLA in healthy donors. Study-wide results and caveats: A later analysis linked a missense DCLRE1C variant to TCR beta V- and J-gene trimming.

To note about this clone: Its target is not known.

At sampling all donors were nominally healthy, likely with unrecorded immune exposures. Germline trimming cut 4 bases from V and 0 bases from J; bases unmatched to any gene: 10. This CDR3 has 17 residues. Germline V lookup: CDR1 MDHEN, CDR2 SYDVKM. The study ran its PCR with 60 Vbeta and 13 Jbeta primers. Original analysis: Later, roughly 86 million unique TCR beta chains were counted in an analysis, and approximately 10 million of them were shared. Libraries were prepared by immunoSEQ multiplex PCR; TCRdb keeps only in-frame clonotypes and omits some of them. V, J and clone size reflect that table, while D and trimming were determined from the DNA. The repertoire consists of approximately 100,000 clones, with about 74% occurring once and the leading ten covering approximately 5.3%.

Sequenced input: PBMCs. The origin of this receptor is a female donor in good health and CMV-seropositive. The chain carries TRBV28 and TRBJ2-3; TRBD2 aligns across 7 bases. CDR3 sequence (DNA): TGTGCCAGCAGTTCATCCAGCGGGGCCTCTAGCACAGATACGCAGTATTTT. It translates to CASSSSSGASSTDTQYF.